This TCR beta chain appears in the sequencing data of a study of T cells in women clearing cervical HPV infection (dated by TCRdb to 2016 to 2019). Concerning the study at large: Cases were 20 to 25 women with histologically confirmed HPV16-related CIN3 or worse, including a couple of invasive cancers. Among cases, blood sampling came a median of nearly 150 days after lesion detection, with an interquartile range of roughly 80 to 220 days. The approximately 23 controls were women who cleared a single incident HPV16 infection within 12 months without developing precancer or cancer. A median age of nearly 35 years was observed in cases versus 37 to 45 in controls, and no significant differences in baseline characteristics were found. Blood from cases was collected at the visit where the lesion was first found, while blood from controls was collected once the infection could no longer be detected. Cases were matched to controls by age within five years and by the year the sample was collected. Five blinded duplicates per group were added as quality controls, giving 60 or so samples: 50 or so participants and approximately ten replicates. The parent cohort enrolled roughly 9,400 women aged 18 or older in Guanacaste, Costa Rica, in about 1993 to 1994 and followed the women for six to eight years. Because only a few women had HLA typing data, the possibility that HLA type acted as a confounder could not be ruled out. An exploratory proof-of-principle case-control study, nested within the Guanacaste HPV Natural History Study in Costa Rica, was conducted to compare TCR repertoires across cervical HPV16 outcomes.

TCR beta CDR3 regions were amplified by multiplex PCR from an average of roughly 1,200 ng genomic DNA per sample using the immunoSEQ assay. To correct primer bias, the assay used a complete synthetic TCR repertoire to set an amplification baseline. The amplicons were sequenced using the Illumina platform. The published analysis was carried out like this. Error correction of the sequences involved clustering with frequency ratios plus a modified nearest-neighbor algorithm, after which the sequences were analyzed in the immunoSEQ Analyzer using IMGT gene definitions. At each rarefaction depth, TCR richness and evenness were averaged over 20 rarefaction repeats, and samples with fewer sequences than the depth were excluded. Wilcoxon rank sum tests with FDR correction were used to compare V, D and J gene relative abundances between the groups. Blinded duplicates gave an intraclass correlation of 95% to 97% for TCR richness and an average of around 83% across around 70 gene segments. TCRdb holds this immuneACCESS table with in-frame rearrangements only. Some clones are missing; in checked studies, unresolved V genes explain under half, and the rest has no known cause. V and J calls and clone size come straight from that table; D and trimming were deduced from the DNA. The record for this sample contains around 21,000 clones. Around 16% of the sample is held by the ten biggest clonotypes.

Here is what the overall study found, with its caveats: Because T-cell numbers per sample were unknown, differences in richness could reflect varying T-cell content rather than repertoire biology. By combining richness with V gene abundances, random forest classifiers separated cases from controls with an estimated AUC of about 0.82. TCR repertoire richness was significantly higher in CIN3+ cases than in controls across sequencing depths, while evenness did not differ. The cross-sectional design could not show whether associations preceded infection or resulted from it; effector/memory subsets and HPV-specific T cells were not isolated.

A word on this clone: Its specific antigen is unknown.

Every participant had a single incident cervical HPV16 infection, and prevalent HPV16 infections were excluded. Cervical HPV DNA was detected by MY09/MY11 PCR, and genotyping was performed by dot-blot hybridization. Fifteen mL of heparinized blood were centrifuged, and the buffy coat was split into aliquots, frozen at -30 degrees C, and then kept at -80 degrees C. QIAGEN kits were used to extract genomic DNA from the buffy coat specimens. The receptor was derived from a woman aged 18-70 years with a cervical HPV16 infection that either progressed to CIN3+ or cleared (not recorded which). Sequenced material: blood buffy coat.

Incomplete CDR3 DNA: TGCAGTGCTAGAGATATGGCGGGGGCAGAGACC. It specifies CSARDMAGAET. The whole CDR3 sequence is CSARDMAGAETQYF. The chain is made from TRBV20-1 and TRBJ2-5; a tentative D match to TRBD2 spans 7 bases. The read ends 3 residues early relative to the CDR3; the germline J gene fills the gap. Including cysteine and phenylalanine, the CDR3 has 14 amino acids. The CDR3 was read in part: 33 bases, with the frame set at base 1. V and J lose 0 bases and 4 bases, and a span of 12 bases separates them. Sequences DFQATT (CDR1) and SNEGSKA (CDR2) are obtained from the germline V gene (reference sequence).